The sequence of this T cell receptor beta chain was determined in a study of blood T cell repertoires in COVID-19. Germline V CDR1 and CDR2: LGHDT, YNNKEL (reference sequence). The CDR3 is made up of 14 amino acids. With 9 bases removed from V and 4 bases from J, the gap between germline ends came to 18 bases. Clones were read by immunoSEQ multiplex PCR, and TCRdb kept only the in-frame ones, dropping some. The table records approximately 75,000 clones, approximately 79% of them present only once. Sequencing was done on a sample of peripheral blood. The clonotype originates from a human donor with acute or convalescent COVID-19. The donor label of this sample is uncertain. This chain connects TRBV3-1 (or the pseudogene TRBV3-2) to TRBJ1-2, with D uncertain. The CDR3 protein is CARIVSQVIYGYTF. As DNA, the CDR3 is TGTGCCAGGATAGTAAGTCAGGTTATCTATGGCTACACCTTC.